This T cell receptor (beta chain) emerged from a study of blood T cell repertoires in COVID-19. Overall study context: The samples span acute and convalescent COVID-19 from the United States, Italy and Spain.

This CDR3 spans 15 amino acids. Germline V CDR1 and CDR2: SGDLS, YYNGEE. Between the trimmed V and J ends, which lost 0 bases and 3 bases, there was a span of 12 bases. Measured with immunoSEQ multiplex PCR; TCRdb has only the in-frame clones, and not every one. This sample yields about 350,000 clones, of which roughly 90% are seen a single time; approximately 0.99% belongs to the top ten. Sequenced: PBMCs or T cells enriched from blood (not recorded which). The clonotype comes from a woman younger than 45 who had recovered from COVID-19. The V and J genes are TRBV9 and TRBJ1-1; the D is unclear. The CDR3 loop is CASSVETGGDTEAFF. The CDR3 nucleotides read TGTGCCAGCAGCGTAGAGACGGGCGGGGACACTGAAGCTTTCTTT.